The 20 T cell receptor beta chains below come from one sample, sequenced in a study of blood T cell repertoires in COVID-19 (TCRdb year 2020). The protocol used for the library was the immunoSEQ multiplex PCR assay. TCRdb stores this immuneACCESS table with in-frame sequences only. Part of the clones is absent; in the studies checked, under half of the shortfall reflects unresolved V genes, and no reason is known for the rest. The sample table records approximately 150,000 clones; less than 85% of these occur just once. About 18% of the sample is in the top ten clones. Material for sequencing was peripheral blood. The receptors were gathered from a woman of 80 years or more with acute or convalescent COVID-19.

This chain uses TRBV5-6 with TRBJ2-2; possibly TRBD1 for D (5 bases). This CDR3 is 16 amino acids long. V lost 2 bases, J lost 0 bases, and 11 bases lay in between. Germline assignment: CDR1 SGHDT and CDR2 YYEEEE. The CDR3 protein is CASSFLVQANTGELFF. In DNA form, the CDR3 reads TGTGCCAGCAGCTTTTTGGTACAGGCGAACACCGGGGAGCTGTTTTTT.

CDR3 sequence (DNA): TGTGCTAGTCGAGCGGGGGAGGGACGGGGGTCTCCTTACAATGAGCAGTTCTTC. This codes for CASRAGEGRGSPYNEQFF. The V and J genes are TRBV12-5 and TRBJ2-1, with 8 bases lining up with TRBD2. Germline CDR1 LGHNT, CDR2 FRNRAP. The V segment lost 8 bases and the J segment 4 bases; nucleotides outside the gene matches: 19. The CDR3 sequence is 18 residues long.

The chain is built from TRBV20-1 and TRBJ1-6, with 10 bases that match TRBD1. The V segment lost 3 bases and the J segment 10 bases; nucleotides outside the gene matches: 18. This CDR3 contains 18 residues. Germline CDR1 reads DFQATT; CDR2 reads SNEGSKA (reference sequence). The CDR3 loop is CSASGVRDRGVPYSPLHF. DNA of the CDR3: TGCAGTGCTAGTGGGGTCCGGGACAGGGGCGTCCCTTACTCACCCCTCCACTTT.

V usage is TRBV7-9 and J usage is TRBJ2-1, with 9 bases lining up with TRBD1. Losses at the gene ends were 4 bases for V and 8 bases for J; bases not matched to a gene: 9. This CDR3 contains 15 residues. Germline CDR1 and CDR2: SEHNR and FQNEAQ (reference sequence). The CDR3 DNA sequence: TGTGCCAGCAGCTCATATTTGGACAGGGGTTATGAGCAGTTCTTC. Its protein is CASSSYLDRGYEQFF.

The chain links TRBV12-3 or TRBV12-4 to TRBJ2-7; D call uncertain. The CDR3 length is 13 residues. The germline V and J ends were trimmed by 8 bases and 3 bases, with 14 bases remaining between them. The CDR3 is CASRRTAVYEQYF. The CDR3 bases are TGTGCCAGCCGGAGAACCGCCGTCTACGAGCAGTACTTC.

The CDR3 DNA reads TGTGCCAGCAGTGCTAAATGGGACAGGGCTATCTACGAGCAGTACTTC. It yields the protein CASSAKWDRAIYEQYF. The chain combines TRBV6-1 with TRBJ2-7, with TRBD1 matching over 9 bases. Germline lookup yields CDR1 MNHNS and CDR2 SASEGT. The CDR3 runs to 16 residues. V shed 4 bases and J 3 bases; nucleotides not matched to a gene: 10.

The chain joins TRBV18 to TRBJ2-3, with D maybe TRBD1 (5 bases). This CDR3 has 15 residues. V dropped 3 bases and J dropped 0 bases, with 10 bases sitting between them. The germline V gene has CDR1 KGHSH and CDR2 LQKENI. The DNA for the CDR3 is TGTGCCAGCTCACCGACAGCCACTAGCACAGATACGCAGTATTTT. Amino acid sequence: CASSPTATSTDTQYF.

V is TRBV13 and J is TRBJ2-7, with TRBD1 matching 7 bases. CDR1 is PRHDT, CDR2 FYEKMQ, per germline (reference sequence). This CDR3 region has 13 residues. The V segment lost 8 bases and the J segment 7 bases; nucleotides outside the gene matches: 11. DNA for the CDR3: TGTGCCAGCGGGGCAGGGGGTCTGGGTGAGCAGTACTTC. Residues: CASGAGGLGEQYF.

The rearrangement links TRBV11-3 to TRBJ1-4, with unresolved D. CDR3 size: 15 residues. V was shortened by 1 base and J by 4 bases, with 10 bases between the two germline ends. Germline CDR1 is SGHNT and CDR2 is YENEEA. CDR3 DNA sequence: TGTGCCAGCAGCTTAGGCGGCCCCTTTAATGAAAAACTGTTTTTT. It translates to CASSLGGPFNEKLFF. Using reference TRBV11-3 and TRBJ1-4 for the parts outside the CDR3, the full variable domain is EAGVVQSPRYKIIEKKQPVAFWCNPISGHNTLYWYLQNLGQGPELLIRYENEEAVDDSQLPKDRFSAERLKGVDSTLKIQPAELGDSAVYLCASSLGGPFNEKLFFGSGTQLSVL.

This clone was seen a single time. The chain has TRBV29-1 and TRBJ2-5, with TRBD1 as a possible D gene (5 bases). V was pared by 2 bases and J by 4 bases, with 8 bases between. There are 12 residues in the CDR3. Per the germline V gene, CDR1 is SQVTM and CDR2 is ANQGSEA. CDR3 region: CSVETQGETQYF. The CDR3 bases are TGCAGCGTTGAAACCCAGGGAGAGACCCAGTACTTC.

This clone came up once. The chain has TRBV6-6 and TRBJ2-2, with TRBD1 matching 8 bases. Germline V CDR1 and CDR2: MNHNY, SVGAGI (reference sequence). V shed 5 bases, J shed 0 bases, and the junction held 11 bases outside the gene matches. The CDR3 is 18 residues long. The CDR3 sequence is CASSQPPGGTPNTGELFF. Written as DNA, the CDR3 is TGTGCCAGCAGTCAACCTCCAGGGGGCACACCGAACACCGGGGAGCTGTTTTTT.

This chain joins TRBV25-1 and TRBJ1-2; no definite D call. Germline V gives CDR1 MGHDK, CDR2 SYGVNS. The germline V and J ends were trimmed by 3 bases and 5 bases, with 10 bases remaining between them. This CDR3 spans 13 amino acids. The CDR3 spells CASSERGSYGYTF. CDR3 nucleotide sequence: TGTGCCAGCAGTGAGCGTGGTTCTTATGGCTACACCTTC.

The chain uses TRBV5-6 and TRBJ2-7, with a tentative D call TRBD1 (5 bases). The CDR3 has 16 residues. The germline CDR1 and CDR2 sequences are SGHDT and YYEEEE. V lost 0 bases and J 5 bases, leaving 18 bases between the germline ends. In DNA form, the CDR3 reads TGTGCCAGCAGCTTGGCTGGTCTCCAGGGATCCCACGAGCAGTACTTC. Protein: CASSLAGLQGSHEQYF.

The chain uses TRBV4-3 and TRBJ1-2; no definite D call. Germline V lookup: CDR1 LGHNA, CDR2 YSLEER. The V and J ends lost 0 bases and 3 bases respectively, with 14 bases between them. The CDR3 covers 16 residues. CDR3: CASSQDSGGIDYGYTF. In DNA form, the CDR3 reads TGCGCCAGCAGCCAAGATTCAGGAGGGATCGACTATGGCTACACCTTC.

The chain combines TRBV15 with TRBJ2-7; 9 bases map to TRBD2. Germline CDR1 and CDR2: LNHNV and YYDKDF (reference sequence). CDR3 length equals 15 residues. Unmatched junction bases numbered 5, after V lost 3 bases and J lost 2 bases. CDR3 region: CATSRGTSRTYEQYF. The CDR3 nucleotides read TGTGCCACCAGCAGGGGGACTAGCCGGACCTACGAGCAGTACTTC.

V and J are TRBV7-2 and TRBJ2-2; weak D call: TRBD2 (6 bases). In germline, CDR1 is SGHTA, CDR2 FQGNSA. This CDR3 comprises 15 residues. With 5 bases removed from V and 4 bases from J, the gap between germline ends came to 14 bases. The CDR3: CASSLFGGATGELFF. For the CDR3, the DNA is TGTGCCAGCAGCCTTTTTGGAGGGGCCACCGGGGAGCTGTTTTTT. Drawing the rest from reference TRBV7-2 and TRBJ2-2, the complete variable domain is GAGVSQSPSNKVTEKGKDVELRCDPISGHTALYWYRQSLGQGLEFLIYFQGNSAPDKSGLPSDRFSAERTGGSVSTLTIQRTQQEDSAVYLCASSLFGGATGELFFGEGSRLTVL.

CDR3 DNA sequence: TGTGCCAGCAGCCACCGGGACAGGGACTATGGCTACACCTTC. Protein sequence: CASSHRDRDYGYTF. V and J are TRBV7-2 and TRBJ1-2, with TRBD1 matching 9 bases. The germline V gene has CDR1 SGHTA and CDR2 FQGNSA. The CDR3 runs 14 residues. V shed 5 bases, J shed 3 bases, and the junction held 4 bases outside the gene matches.

This chain connects TRBV19 to TRBJ2-1; 11 bases map to TRBD2. V dropped 3 bases and J dropped 6; count of bases not matched to a gene: 4. Germline assignment: CDR1 LNHDA and CDR2 SQIVND (reference sequence). This CDR3 is 15 amino acids long. As DNA, the CDR3 is TGTGCCAGTAGTATTACTAGCGGGGGTCCCAATGAGCAGTTCTTC. Its translation is CASSITSGGPNEQFF.

The V call is TRBV5-1, the J call TRBJ1-6; 8 positions match TRBD1. The CDR3 is 17 amino acids. The germline gives CDR1 SGHRS, CDR2 YFSETQ. Trimming cost V 4 bases and J 10 bases; bases outside gene matches: 16. The CDR3 region is CASSGAPQGTGYSPLHF. As DNA, the CDR3 is TGCGCCAGCAGCGGGGCCCCCCAAGGGACAGGTTACTCACCCCTCCACTTT.

V usage is TRBV11-2 and J usage is TRBJ1-5; D is ambiguous. The CDR3 extends over 15 amino acids. V was pared by 2 bases and J by 2 bases, with 10 bases between. In germline, CDR1 is SGHAT, CDR2 FQNNGV. This CDR3 is CASSLTVGGNQPQHF. CDR3 coding DNA: TGTGCCAGCAGCTTAACAGTTGGCGGCAATCAGCCCCAGCATTTT. Full variable domain (missing parts from reference TRBV11-2 and TRBJ1-5): EAGVAQSPRYKIIEKRQSVAFWCNPISGHATLYWYQQILGQGPKLLIQFQNNGVVDDSQLPKDRFSAERLKGVDSTLKIQPAKLEDSAVYLCASSLTVGGNQPQHFGDGTRLSIL.